These 10 T cell receptor beta chains came from one sample sequenced in a study of cytomegalovirus exposure and HLA in healthy donors. 13 Jbeta primers and 60 Vbeta primers were used for the PCR. Sequencing used immunoSEQ multiplex PCR; TCRdb keeps in-frame clones, though not all of them. In the table there are over 100,000 clones, 65% to 80% of which are singletons. Sample: PBMCs. The receptors were sampled from a female donor in good health and CMV-seronegative.

CDR3 nucleotide sequence: TGTGCCAGCAGCTCCTACAGGCAAGAGACCCAGTACTTC. This sequence encodes CASSSYRQETQYF. The chain employs TRBV11-2 and TRBJ2-5; D is perhaps TRBD1 (5 bases). Trimming took 4 bases from V and 2 from J, leaving 8 bases between them. Germline V CDR1 and CDR2: SGHAT, FQNNGV. The CDR3 runs 13 residues.

The table lists this clone with a count of one. For the CDR3, the DNA is TGTGCCAGCAGCGGCGAGGGGGGGGGCCAAGAAAAACTGTTTTTT. Protein: CASSGEGGGQEKLFF. V is TRBV9 and J is TRBJ1-4; D is possibly TRBD1 (6 bases). V dropped 3 bases and J dropped 8 bases, with 17 bases sitting between them. The CDR3 totals 15 residues. Germline V gives CDR1 SGDLS, CDR2 YYNGEE.

This clone appeared a single time. The chain combines TRBV27 with TRBJ2-5; 10 bases are shared with TRBD2. The J call could be wrong; TRBJ2-7 is a better fit for the DNA end. The CDR3 is 15 residues long. CDR1 and CDR2 from the germline V gene are MNHEY and SMNVEV (reference sequence). The CDR3 reads CASSQRTSGKYEQYF. In nucleotides, the CDR3 is TGTGCCAGCAGCCAAAGGACTAGCGGTAAATACGAGCAGTACTTC.

The CDR3 DNA reads as TGTGCCAGCAGCTTGGTTGGGGGGTCAGGAAACACCATATATTTT. Encoded protein: CASSLVGGSGNTIYF. The chain carries TRBV5-4 and TRBJ1-3; a weak D match, TRBD1 (5 bases). The germline V gene encodes CDR1 SGHNT and CDR2 YYREEE (reference sequence). The CDR3 has 15 residues. V dropped 0 bases and J dropped 4 bases, with 11 bases sitting between them.

The rearrangement links TRBV4-2 to TRBJ1-1; 7 nucleotides align to TRBD1. This CDR3 spans 13 amino acids. After removal of 4 bases from V and 7 bases from J, the junction contained 6 bases not matched to a gene. Germline CDR1 is LGHNA and CDR2 is YNFKEQ. The CDR3 here is CASSRQGTDEAFF. The CDR3 nucleotides are TGTGCCAGCAGCCGACAGGGAACAGATGAAGCTTTCTTT.

The chain is built from TRBV2 and TRBJ2-5, with 8 bases fitting TRBD1. In germline, CDR1 is SNHLY, CDR2 FYNNEI. V lost 3 bases, J lost 11 bases, and 11 bases stayed unmatched. The CDR3 runs to 14 residues. As DNA, the CDR3 is TGTGCCAGCAGTGAGAGACAGGGGTATAGGGAGCAGTACTTC. Amino acid sequence: CASSERQGYREQYF.

The chain combines TRBV19 with TRBJ1-1; perhaps TRBD1 as D (6 bases). The CDR3 covers 16 residues. Trimming pared 1 base from V and 0 bases from J, leaving 12 bases between. Germline V gene data show CDR1 as LNHDA and CDR2 as SQIVND (reference sequence). CDR3 coding DNA: TGTGCCAGTAGTATAGGGCAGGGGTTCATGAACACTGAAGCTTTCTTT. This encodes CASSIGQGFMNTEAFF.

V gene TRBV4-1 combines with J gene TRBJ1-2; D unclear. Germline V gene sequence: CDR1 MGHRA, CDR2 YSYEKL. Trimming took off 1 base at V and 4 bases at J, with 10 bases between the two ends. CDR3 length equals 14 residues. The CDR3 DNA follows: TGCGCCAGCAGCCAAGGGTTATGGGCCTATGGCTACACCTTC. The encoded protein is CASSQGLWAYGYTF.

The chain employs TRBV19 and TRBJ2-3; D gene uncertain. Trimming removed 3 bases at V and 6 bases at J, with 4 bases between. Germline V gives CDR1 LNHDA, CDR2 SQIVND (reference sequence). The CDR3 totals 11 residues. CDR3: CASSMEDTQYF. The CDR3 DNA reads TGTGCCAGTAGTATGGAGGATACGCAGTATTTT.

The rearrangement uses TRBV11-1 and TRBJ1-1, with 7 bases matching TRBD1. The J segment lost 9 bases and the V segment lost 6 bases, leaving 19 bases of the junction unmatched. Germline CDR1 reads SGHAT; CDR2 reads FQDESV (reference sequence). This CDR3 contains 16 residues. The CDR3 loop is CASSSLEGTAVLKAFF. CDR3 DNA sequence: TGTGCCAGCAGTTCTTTGGAAGGGACAGCCGTATTGAAAGCTTTCTTT.